This TCR beta chain was identified in a study of T cells in Graves' hyperthyroidism and ophthalmopathy. Study-level points and caveats: Onset of ophthalmopathy came a median roughly 6.5 months after the model predicted it.

J was trimmed by 7 bases and V by 6 bases; bases with no gene match: 23. This CDR3 has 18 amino acids. Germline CDR1 reads MDHEN; CDR2 reads SYDVKM. What was amplified from RNA transcripts were TCR beta CDR3 regions. Primed by the HTBI set, a first-round RT-PCR was run on the TCR CDR3. TCRdb used MiXCR to reprocess the multiplex PCR reads, holding one entry per CDR3 protein. The sample lists 600,000 or so distinct CDR3 sequences; over 12% were seen once. Many counts were recorded for this clonotype. The antigen is undetermined. Exclusion of patients followed from uncontrolled infection, other autoimmune disease, pregnancy or lactation. Thyroid ultrasound and orbital computed tomography, with clinical symptoms and serum thyroxine and TRAb, informed diagnoses.

The source material was blood. The rearrangement joins TRBV28 to TRBJ2-7, with 8 bases fitting TRBD2. The TCR sequence derives from a woman between 18 and 29 years old with Graves' ophthalmopathy. The CDR3 nucleotides are TGTGCCAGCAGAGTCAGACTAGCGTCAATCCTGCCGGTTAGTGAGCAGTACTTC. Its protein product is CASRVRLASILPVSEQYF.